These 22 T cell receptor beta chains were all obtained from the same sample, sequenced in a study of regulatory T cells in long-lasting Graves disease. For TCR beta, libraries came from iRepertoire HTBI primers and Arm-PCR of CDR3 regions. TCRdb ran MiXCR on the multiplex PCR reads and lists one entry per CDR3 protein. The table shows approximately 400,000 distinct CDR3 sequences, with 15% occurring only once. The time point denotes: newly diagnosed GD, antithyroid drugs for less than 3 months. The TCR library was made from RNA that had been extracted from PBMCs in TRIzol. The same data also went into a second study, on T cells in Graves' hyperthyroidism and ophthalmopathy.

The specimen was peripheral blood mononuclear cells (PBMCs), collected at new diagnosis, from a patient treated with antithyroid drugs. The origin of the receptors is a woman in her twenties or thirties with Graves disease.

This clonotype was seen ten or more times. The V gene is TRBV2, the J gene TRBJ2-2; D is ambiguous. The germline V and J ends were trimmed by 5 bases and 2 bases, with 3 bases remaining between them. The CDR3 totals 12 residues. Per germline, CDR1 SNHLY and CDR2 FYNNEI. For the CDR3, the DNA is TGTGCCAGCAGTCACAACACCGGGGAGCTGTTTTTT. Amino acid sequence: CASSHNTGELFF.

Comments on this clonotype: A read error may be the cause here, since a much bigger clone is one base away. The chain carries TRBV6-1 and TRBJ1-1; no clear D. Trimming stripped 11 bases from V and 4 bases from J, with 26 bases between. Germline CDR1 MNHNS, CDR2 SASEGT. The CDR3 runs to 16 residues. The CDR3 sequence: CAGTSPVRGVGTEAFF. CDR3 DNA: TGTGCCGGCACCTCCCCGGTCCGGGGTGTAGGCACTGAAGCTTTCTTT.

This clonotype has more than one count but fewer than ten. The rearrangement links TRBV10-3 to TRBJ2-1; D is possibly TRBD1 or TRBD2 (5 bases each). The CDR3 has 16 amino acids. V was cut by 4 bases and J by 3 bases, with 16 bases left in between. CDR1 ENHRY and CDR2 SYGVKD come from the germline V gene. CDR3 residues: CAISGDTRGDYNEQFF. The DNA of the CDR3 is TGTGCCATCAGTGGTGACACCCGAGGGGACTACAATGAGCAGTTCTTC.

The J gene is TRBJ1-1, the V gene TRBV19; D remains ambiguous. Germline values: CDR1 LNHDA, CDR2 SQIVND (reference sequence). CDR3 length: 12 residues. V shed 3 bases and J shed 8 bases, with 10 bases lying between them. The DNA of the CDR3 is TGTGCCAGTAGTATTTACAAGACAGAAGCTTTCTTT. Translation: CASSIYKTEAFF.

This clonotype was seen many times. This rearrangement joins TRBV3-1 to TRBJ1-2; the D is unclear. Per germline, CDR1 LGHDT and CDR2 YNNKEL (reference sequence). The CDR3 extends over 15 amino acids. V lost 0 bases and J 8 bases, leaving 16 bases between the germline ends. The CDR3 DNA sequence: TGTGCCAGCAGCCAAGATAGGTCAGATTCCGAGGGCTACACCTTC. Its protein is CASSQDRSDSEGYTF.

The CDR3 here is CASSQGLFDEQYF. In DNA, the CDR3 is TGTGCCAGCAGCCAGGGTCTTTTCGACGAGCAGTACTTC. The rearrangement links TRBV9 to TRBJ2-7, with D possibly TRBD1 on 5 matching bases. The CDR3 runs to 13 residues. Germline CDR1 reads SGDLS; CDR2 reads YYNGEE. The V end was cut by 4 bases, the J end by 5 bases, with 13 bases between. The full variable domain, rest sourced from reference TRBV9 and TRBJ2-7, is DSGVTQTPKHLITATGQRVTLRCSPRSGDLSVYWYQQSLDQGLQFLIQYYNGEERAKGNILERFSAQQFPDLHSELNLSSLELGDSALYFCASSQGLFDEQYFGPGTRLTVT.

The table lists this clonotype with a few counts. This sequence may be a read error, since a much larger clone differs from it by one base. The V call is TRBV9, the J call TRBJ2-7, with TRBD2 matching over 13 bases. The germline CDR1 and CDR2 sequences are SGDLS and YYNGEE. V was clipped by 2 bases and J by 5 bases; unmatched bases: 1. CDR3 length: 14 residues. In nucleotides, the CDR3 is TGTGCCAGCAGCGTCGGGACTAGCGGGGACGAGCAGTACTTC. It encodes CASSVGTSGDEQYF.

This clonotype has a count of ten or more. The V gene is TRBV27, the J gene TRBJ2-3; 11 bases line up with TRBD2. The V segment lost 7 bases and the J segment 6 bases; nucleotides outside the gene matches: 6. This CDR3 contains 14 residues. Germline CDR1 MNHEY, CDR2 SMNVEV (reference sequence). CDR3 sequence: CASTGLAERDTQYF. In nucleotides, the CDR3 is TGTGCCAGCACGGGACTAGCGGAAAGGGATACGCAGTATTTT.

The V gene is TRBV30, the J gene TRBJ2-6; D unclear. CDR3 length: 17 amino acids. CDR1 and CDR2 (germline): GTSNPN, SVGIG (reference sequence). V gave up 0 bases and J gave up 0 bases, with 12 bases separating them. The CDR3 nucleotides are TGTGCCTGGAGTGTCGGTCGCACAAGCTCTGGGGCCAACGTCCTGACTTTC. Protein sequence: CAWSVGRTSSGANVLTF.

In the case of this clonotype: This likely traces to a read error, being one base from a far larger clone. The CDR3 DNA follows: TGTACCAGCAGCCATAGGGACAGGGGAATAAAAGAGACCCAGTACTTC. Its protein is CTSSHRDRGIKETQYF. V is TRBV6-2 or TRBV6-3 and J is TRBJ2-5; 10 bases map to TRBD1. Per the germline V gene, CDR1 is MNHEY and CDR2 is SVGEGT. The CDR3 totals 16 residues.

In the case of this clonotype: A read error is possible here, since a much larger clone lies one base away. This rearrangement joins TRBV30 to TRBJ2-7, with D possibly TRBD2 on 6 matching bases. The CDR3 contains 12 residues. Per germline, CDR1 GTSNPN and CDR2 SVGIG (reference sequence). The CDR3 region is CAWNGGTHERYF. DNA of the CDR3: TGTGCCTGGAATGGAGGGACGCACGAGCGGTACTTC.

The V call is TRBV29-1, the J call TRBJ1-2; D not resolved. The V end lost 0 bases, the J end lost 4 bases, and 15 bases lay between the germline ends. CDR1 is SQVTM and CDR2 is ANQGSEA in the germline V gene. This CDR3 region has 15 residues. CDR3 amino acids: CSVEDPGSGGYGYTF. The CDR3 coding sequence is TGCAGCGTTGAAGACCCTGGGTCCGGCGGCTATGGCTACACCTTC. Full variable domain (remainder filled in from reference TRBV29-1 and TRBJ1-2): SAVISQKPSRDICQRGTSLTIQCQVDSQVTMMFWYRQQPGQSLTLIATANQGSEATYESGFVIDKFPISRPNLTFSTLTVSNMSPEDSSIYLCSVEDPGSGGYGYTFGSGTRLTVV.

This clonotype was found many times. The chain is built from TRBV20-1 and TRBJ2-3, with 9 nucleotides matching TRBD2. Looked up from germline, CDR1 is DFQATT and CDR2 is SNEGSKA (reference sequence). V shed 3 bases and J 1 base; nucleotides not matched to a gene: 5. The CDR3 totals 15 residues. The CDR3 DNA sequence: TGCAGTGCTAGGTCTCTAGCGGGACGCACAGATACGCAGTATTTT. Amino acid sequence: CSARSLAGRTDTQYF.

This clonotype was counted at least ten times. The chain couples TRBV7-6 to TRBJ2-1, with 12 bases identical to TRBD2. Trimming at V came to 5 bases and at J to 7 bases, leaving 12 bases not matched to a gene. The CDR3 contains 17 residues. Germline lookup yields CDR1 SGHVS and CDR2 FNYEAQ. The CDR3 bases are TGTGCCAGCAGCCCTCTAGCGGGAGGGCCGTCGGGGAATGAGCAGTTCTTC. Translating it yields CASSPLAGGPSGNEQFF.

There are many counts of this clonotype. The chain has TRBV7-9 and TRBJ2-7, with D possibly being TRBD1 (5 bases). The V and J ends lost 0 bases and 3 bases respectively, with 6 bases between them. The length of the CDR3 is 13 residues. The germline V gene encodes CDR1 SEHNR and CDR2 FQNEAQ (reference sequence). CDR3 DNA: TGTGCCAGCAGCTTAGCCGGACACTACGAGCAGTACTTC. It specifies CASSLAGHYEQYF.

Turning to this clonotype: At one boundary the junction diverges from the germline segment, which might be a read error. This chain connects TRBV5-1 to TRBJ1-3, with TRBD1 as a possible D gene (5 bases). Germline V gene data show CDR1 as SGHRS and CDR2 as YFSETQ. The CDR3 runs 15 residues. CDR3: CTSSWGGIVGNTIYF. The DNA for the CDR3 is TGCACCAGCAGCTGGGGGGGGATCGTAGGAAACACCATATATTTT. Together with reference TRBV5-1 and TRBJ1-3, the CDR3 gives the full variable domain: KAGVTQTPRYLIKTRGQQVTLSCSPISGHRSVSWYQQTPGQGLQFLFEYFSETQRNKGNFPGRFSGRQFSNSRSEMNVSTLELGDSALYLCTSSWGGIVGNTIYFGEGSWLTVV.

The sample holds many counts of this clonotype. CDR3 nucleotide sequence: TGTGCCTGGAGGCCTACAGGAATCTATGGCTACACCTTC. Translation gives CAWRPTGIYGYTF. V is TRBV30 and J is TRBJ1-2; D possibly corresponds to TRBD1 (5 bases). V dropped 3 bases and J dropped 4 bases, with 12 bases sitting between them. CDR1 GTSNPN and CDR2 SVGIG come from the germline V gene (reference sequence). There are 13 residues in the CDR3.

This clonotype was detected many times. J is TRBJ1-2 and V is TRBV2; D not certain. The germline V and J ends were trimmed by 6 bases and 4 bases, with 3 bases remaining between them. The CDR3 has 10 amino acids. Germline CDR1 and CDR2: SNHLY and FYNNEI. This chain's CDR3 is CASSAYGYTF. CDR3 sequence (DNA): TGTGCCAGCAGCGCCTATGGCTACACCTTC.

This clonotype has a count of ten or more. The chain has TRBV20-1 and TRBJ1-5; weak D call: TRBD1 (5 bases). CDR3 length equals 15 residues. Trimming took off 0 bases at V and 6 bases at J, with 15 bases between the two ends. Germline CDR1 DFQATT, CDR2 SNEGSKA (reference sequence). The CDR3 loop is CSARDPRDSPQPQHF. CDR3 nucleotides: TGCAGTGCTAGAGATCCCCGAGACAGTCCTCAGCCCCAGCATTTT.

V and J are TRBV14 and TRBJ2-1; 9 bases match TRBD2. This CDR3 is 16 amino acids long. J lost 12 bases, V lost 0 bases, and 12 bases had no gene match. Germline V gene sequence: CDR1 SGHDN, CDR2 FVKESK. The CDR3 sequence: CASSQDGASGTPVQFF. For the CDR3, the DNA is TGTGCCAGCAGCCAAGATGGGGCTAGCGGGACGCCGGTGCAGTTCTTC.

Ten or more counts support this clonotype. The V call is TRBV7-9, the J call TRBJ2-7; D possibly corresponds to TRBD2 (5 bases). Germline CDR1 is SEHNR and CDR2 is FQNEAQ (reference sequence). V was shortened by 6 bases and J by 5 bases, with 14 bases between the two germline ends. This CDR3 has 13 residues. The DNA for the CDR3 is TGTGCCAGCAGTTACGGGGTCCTCGACGAGCAGTACTTC. This translates into CASSYGVLDEQYF.

Points on this clonotype: This sequence is one base from a far larger clone and is likely a read error. This chain joins TRBV3-1 and TRBJ2-5; no clear D gene. There are 13 residues in the CDR3. Trimming shortened V by 1 base and J by 11 bases, and 14 bases separated the two germline ends. Germline CDR1 LGHDT, CDR2 YNNKEL (reference sequence). In nucleotides, the CDR3 is TGTGCCAGCAGCCAAGTCAGGAGTGGTGAGCAGTACTTC. Protein product: CASSQVRSGEQYF.